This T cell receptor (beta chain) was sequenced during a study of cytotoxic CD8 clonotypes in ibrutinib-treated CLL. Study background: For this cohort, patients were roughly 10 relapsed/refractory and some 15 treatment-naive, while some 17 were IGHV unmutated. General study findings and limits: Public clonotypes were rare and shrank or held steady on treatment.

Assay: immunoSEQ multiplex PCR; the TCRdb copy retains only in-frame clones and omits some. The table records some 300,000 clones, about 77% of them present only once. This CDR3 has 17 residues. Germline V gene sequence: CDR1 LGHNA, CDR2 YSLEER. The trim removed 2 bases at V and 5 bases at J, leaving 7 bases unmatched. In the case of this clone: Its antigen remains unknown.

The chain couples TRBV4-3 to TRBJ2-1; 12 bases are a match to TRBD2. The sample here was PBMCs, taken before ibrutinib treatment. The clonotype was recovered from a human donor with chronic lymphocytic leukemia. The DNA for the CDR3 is TGCGCCAGCAGCCAAAATCGAGGACTAGCGGGACACAATGAGCAGTTCTTC. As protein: CASSQNRGLAGHNEQFF.